A selection of T cell receptor beta chains follows, all from one sample in a study of cytomegalovirus exposure and HLA in healthy donors. TCRdb keeps only in-frame clones here, not all; method: immunoSEQ multiplex PCR. This table holds 140,000 or so clones, approximately 80% found once. Sample: PBMCs. The origin of the receptors is a woman between 35 and 50 years old in good health and CMV-seronegative. Both conserved end residues are part of each CDR3. D genes are given only for firm matches. The size of a clone is reported for some rows only, either as once, few or many, or as a class for expanded clones.

>-|TRBD1|TRBJ1-2|TRBV5-1
TGCGCCAGCAGCGAGGTAACAGGGGGAGGCTATGGCTACACCTTC
CASSEVTGGGYGYTF
>-|TRBD1|TRBJ2-3|TRBV18
TGTGCCAGCTCACCACCCCAGGACAGGGAGGGCACAGATACGCAGTATTTT
CASSPPQDREGTDTQYF
>-|-|TRBJ2-1|TRBV5-4
TGTGCCAGCAGCTCAGCGGTTGGGGACTACAATGAGCAGTTCTTC
CASSSAVGDYNEQFF
>few|-|TRBJ1-4|TRBV5-1
TGCGCCAGCAGCTTGGGACACCTGAATATTAATGAAAAACTGTTTTTT
CASSLGHLNINEKLFF
>-|-|TRBJ1-5|TRBV10-3
TGTGCCACAATGAAGGGGCTTGATCAGCCCCAGCATTTT
CATMKGLDQPQHF
>-|-|TRBJ2-4|TRBV10-1
TGCGCCAGCAGTGAGTCGAGGCATCGACAAAACATTCAGTACTTC
CASSESRHRQNIQYF
>-|TRBD1|TRBJ1-2|TRBV6-5
TGTGCCAGCAGGGGACAGGGGGATGGCTACACCTTC
CASRGQGDGYTF
>-|-|TRBJ1-2|TRBV6-6
TGTGCCAGCAGTCCGGGACATAACTATGGCTACACCTTC
CASSPGHNYGYTF
>once|TRBD1|TRBJ1-2|TRBV2
TGTGCCAGCAGTGAAGTGAGGCAGGGGGCTAGCTACACCTTC
CASSEVRQGASYTF
>few|-|TRBJ1-2|TRBV12-5
TGTGCTAGTGGTTTTGTCTCGCGGATCCACTTC
CASGFVSRIHF